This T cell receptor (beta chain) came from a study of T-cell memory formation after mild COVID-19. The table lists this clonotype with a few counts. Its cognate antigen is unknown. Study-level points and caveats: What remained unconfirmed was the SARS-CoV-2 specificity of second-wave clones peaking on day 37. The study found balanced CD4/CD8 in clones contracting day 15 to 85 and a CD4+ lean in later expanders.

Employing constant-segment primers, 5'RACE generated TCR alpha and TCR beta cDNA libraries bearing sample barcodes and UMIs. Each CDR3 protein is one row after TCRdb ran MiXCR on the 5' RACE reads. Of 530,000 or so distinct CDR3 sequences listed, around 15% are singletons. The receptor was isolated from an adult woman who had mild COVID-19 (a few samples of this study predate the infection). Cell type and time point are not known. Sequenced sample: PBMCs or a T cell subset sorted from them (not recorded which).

CDR3 region: CASSYRVFGRPFETQYF. The CDR3 nucleotides read TGTGCCAGCAGTTACCGGGTCTTCGGGAGGCCATTCGAGACCCAGTACTTC. The chain carries TRBV6-2 or TRBV6-3 and TRBJ2-5; 7 bases match TRBD2. Trimming cost V 2 bases and J 5 bases; bases outside gene matches: 14. Germline loops: CDR1 MNHEY, CDR2 SVGEGT. There are 17 residues in the CDR3.